Shown below are 13 T cell receptor beta chains from a single sample sequenced in a study of tumor and adjacent non-tumor tissue in lung cancer. The library came from three nested PCR rounds adapted from ARM-PCR protocols. TCRdb processed the multiplex PCR reads anew with MiXCR; each CDR3 protein has one entry. Here the sample spans about 100,000 distinct CDR3 sequences, less than 75% being singletons. No cell sorting was done before RNA was extracted from the tissue. This non-tumor lung sample came from over 3 cm beyond the tumor edge. What was sequenced was distant non-tumor lung tissue. Every receptor here comes from a man aged 25-40 years with non-small cell lung cancer.

This clonotype occurred a few times. A read error may be the cause here, since a much bigger clone is one base away. The rearrangement uses TRBV20-1 and TRBJ2-7; tentatively, D is TRBD1 or TRBD2 (5 bases each). V lost 3 bases and J lost 4, with 13 bases in between. CDR1 is DFQATT, CDR2 SNEGSKA, per germline (reference sequence). The length of the CDR3 is 13 residues. CDR3 DNA: TGCAGTGCTAGTTACAGGACTGAGTACGAGCAGTACTTC. Translated: CSASYRTEYEQYF.

Note on this clonotype: Germline is not matched at one junction end, which may reflect a read error. The J gene is TRBJ2-3, the V gene TRBV4-3; D is unresolved. The germline gives CDR1 LGHNA, CDR2 YSLEER. The CDR3 extends over 16 amino acids. CDR3 DNA: TGCGCCGGCAGCCAAGTAAAGGATCTGGGCGCAGATACGCAGTATTTT. Residues: CAGSQVKDLGADTQYF.

Turning to this clonotype: The junction and the germline gene differ at one end; a read error may be behind it. V is TRBV11-2 and J is TRBJ1-5; possible D gene TRBD1, 6 bases. Germline V gene sequence: CDR1 SGHAT, CDR2 FQNNGV. CDR3 length equals 19 residues. CDR3 in DNA: TGTGCCAGCAGCTTAAGGTCCCATGACAGGTCACAGAGCAATCAGCCCCCGCATTTT. As protein: CASSLRSHDRSQSNQPPHF.

On this clonotype itself: This could be a read error, since a much larger clone is one nucleotide away. V and J are TRBV5-6 and TRBJ1-1; perhaps TRBD1 as D (5 bases). With 2 bases removed from V and 7 bases from J, the gap between germline ends came to 6 bases. This CDR3 comprises 11 residues. Germline V lookup: CDR1 SGHDT, CDR2 YYEEEE. The CDR3 bases are TGTGCCAGCAGCTTCGGGGGTGAAGCTTTCTTT. Its translation: CASSFGGEAFF.

As for this clonotype: The junction differs from germline at one of its ends, possibly a read error. The gene calls are TRBV6-2 or TRBV6-3 and TRBJ1-3, with D unresolved. CDR3 length: 17 amino acids. Germline-derived CDR1 and CDR2 are MNHEY and SVGEGT. CDR3 sequence: CASSYSKDGSVGSTIYF. CDR3 nucleotide sequence: TGTGCCAGCAGTTACTCGAAGGACGGGAGCGTTGGAAGCACCATATATTTT.

This chain uses TRBV12-3 or TRBV12-4 with TRBJ1-4; weak D call: TRBD1 (5 bases). V dropped 8 bases and J dropped 7 bases, with 17 bases sitting between them. This CDR3 is 14 amino acids long. Here the CDR3 DNA reads TGTGCCAGCGGCACAAGGGGCTCAATTGAAAAACTGTTTTTT. It yields the protein CASGTRGSIEKLFF.

The chain carries TRBV20-1 and TRBJ2-5, with D perhaps matching TRBD1 or TRBD2 (5 bases each). This CDR3 region has 14 residues. Trimming took 7 bases from V and 10 from J, leaving 25 bases between them. From germline, CDR1 is DFQATT and CDR2 SNEGSKA (reference sequence). The CDR3 DNA is TGCAGTGTCTCCCCCGCCATCCAAGAGGGGATCCAGTACTTC. Residues: CSVSPAIQEGIQYF.

A few counts support this clonotype. The germline gene is not matched at one end of the junction; a read error may be the cause. CDR3 in amino acids: CVSSYGESYEQYF. The CDR3 DNA is TGTGTCAGCAGTTACGGGGAGTCCTACGAGCAGTACTTC. This chain uses TRBV6-5 with TRBJ2-7, with D tentatively TRBD2 (5 bases). Germline loops: CDR1 MNHEY, CDR2 SVGAGI. This CDR3 has 13 residues.

In the case of this clonotype: A much more abundant neighbour one base away suggests this may be a read error. Given the absence of the conserved phenylalanine or tryptophan at the CDR3 end, a read error is likely. The chain is built from TRBV7-8 and TRBJ2-5; 8 nucleotides align to TRBD2. The CDR3 has 13 amino acids. J lost 3 bases, V lost 7 bases, and 4 bases had no gene match. Germline CDR1 reads SGHVS; CDR2 reads FQNEAQ. CDR3 protein: CASTFSGEETQYL. In DNA form, the CDR3 reads TGTGCCAGCACCTTTAGCGGGGAAGAGACCCAGTACTTA.

About this clonotype itself: At one of its ends the junction is not consistent with the germline gene, which may arise from a read error. The chain combines TRBV29-1 with TRBJ1-1; tentatively, D is TRBD1 (5 bases). The CDR3 length is 12 residues. Germline assignment: CDR1 SQVTM and CDR2 ANQGSEA. The CDR3 DNA sequence: TGCATCGTTTCGGTCTCCCTCAAGGGGCCTCTCTTT. Translation: CIVSVSLKGPLF. Drawing the rest from reference TRBV29-1 and TRBJ1-1, the complete variable domain is SAVISQKPSRDICQRGTSLTIQCQVDSQVTMMFWYRQQPGQSLTLIATANQGSEATYESGFVIDKFPISRPNLTFSTLTVSNMSPEDSSIYLCIVSVSLKGPLFGQGTRLTVV.

The CDR3 DNA sequence: TGTGCCAGTTTAGGGACGGGCTACACCTTC. Translated, it gives CASLGTGYTF. V gene TRBV12-3 or TRBV12-4 combines with J gene TRBJ1-2; D perhaps matches TRBD1 (5 bases). V lost 9 bases, J lost 8 bases, and 10 bases lay in between. The CDR3 loop spans 10 amino acids.

This clonotype turned up a few times. Mismatch with germline at one junction end may stem from a read error. V is TRBV20-1 and J is TRBJ1-5; D remains unclear. The CDR3 sequence is 14 residues long. The germline V gene has CDR1 DFQATT and CDR2 SNEGSKA (reference sequence). The CDR3 DNA reads as TGCAGTGCTAGAGATTCGAACGGCAATCAGTCCCAGCATTTT. Translated: CSARDSNGNQSQHF.

This clonotype was found many times. V and J are TRBV20-1 and TRBJ2-4; D is perhaps TRBD1 (5 bases). Germline-derived CDR1 and CDR2 are DFQATT and SNEGSKA (reference sequence). The V gene lost 5 bases and the J gene lost 8 bases, with 10 bases spanning the gap. This CDR3 has 11 amino acids. CDR3 DNA: TGCAGTGCTTCAGGGTCGTACATTCAGTACTTC. Amino acids: CSASGSYIQYF.